Listed below are T cell receptor beta chains from one sample, sequenced in a study of Graves' ophthalmopathy and Graves' hyperthyroidism. TCRdb used MiXCR to reprocess the multiplex PCR reads, holding one entry per CDR3 protein. The sample consists of under 250,000 distinct CDR3 sequences, 25% to 35% of them appearing once. Sequencing was performed on peripheral blood. The receptor source for this set is a middle-aged man with Graves' ophthalmopathy. Both conserved end residues are part of each CDR3. The D gene is left open where the match is weak. Rows give clone size only sometimes, using once, few, many, or a class for an expanded clone.

CDR3 | DNA | size | D | J | V
CASRWTARQNTEAFF | TGTGCCAGCAGATGGACAGCCCGTCAGAACACTGAAGCTTTCTTT | . | . | TRBJ1-1 | TRBV6-2/TRBV6-3
CASSATQGRGTQYF | TGTGCCAGCAGTGCGACCCAAGGGCGGGGGACCCAGTACTTC | . | . | TRBJ2-5 | TRBV6-1
CASTSGDRVIYGYTF | TGTGCCAGCACCAGTGGGGACAGGGTGATATATGGCTACACCTTC | many | TRBD1 | TRBJ1-2 | TRBV11-2
CASSPLTGAHGYTF | TGTGCCAGCAGTCCCTTAACAGGGGCCCACGGCTACACCTTC | many | TRBD1 | TRBJ1-2 | TRBV6-1
CSVSGGGNQPQHF | TGCAGCGTGTCTGGTGGCGGCAATCAGCCCCAGCATTTT | . | . | TRBJ1-5 | TRBV29-1
CASTAFGGSPLHF | TGTGCCAGCACAGCCTTCGGAGGTTCACCCCTCCACTTT | . | . | TRBJ1-6 | TRBV6-2/TRBV6-3
CSVGVTGASYEQYF | TGCAGCGTTGGAGTTACGGGGGCTAGCTACGAGCAGTACTTC | many | . | TRBJ2-7 | TRBV29-1
CASSEGSEQYF | TGTGCCAGCAGTGAAGGGAGCGAGCAGTACTTC | few | . | TRBJ2-7 | TRBV12-3/TRBV12-4
CSALSGRAETEQYF | TGCAGTGCTCTAAGCGGGAGGGCCGAGACCGAGCAGTACTTC | many | TRBD2 | TRBJ2-7 | TRBV20-1
CASSQPGLAMETQYF | TGTGCCAGCAGCCAACCGGGACTAGCGATGGAGACCCAGTACTTC | many | TRBD2 | TRBJ2-5 | TRBV12-3/TRBV12-4
CASSSGTGRNTEAFF | TGCGCCAGCAGCTCCGGGACAGGGAGAAACACTGAAGCTTTCTTT | many | TRBD1 | TRBJ1-1 | TRBV5-1
CASSNYDRGAYEQYF | TGTGCCAGCAGTAACTACGACAGGGGAGCGTACGAGCAGTACTTC | many | TRBD1 | TRBJ2-7 | TRBV28
CASSLGESVPGELFF | TGTGCCAGCAGTCTAGGGGAGTCGGTCCCCGGGGAGCTGTTTTTT | many | . | TRBJ2-2 | TRBV28
CASSSRDRGRNTEAFF | TGTGCCAGCAGTTCGCGGGACAGGGGGCGAAACACTGAAGCTTTCTTT | . | TRBD1 | TRBJ1-1 | TRBV6-5
CASRSGNTGELFF | TGTGCCAGCAGGTCCGGTAACACCGGGGAGCTGTTTTTT | many | . | TRBJ2-2 | TRBV6-1
CASSWGGGGYEQYF | TGTGCCAGCAGCTGGGGCGGGGGTGGCTACGAGCAGTACTTC | . | TRBD2 | TRBJ2-7 | TRBV11-2
CASAQNIQYF | TGTGCCAGCGCCCAAAACATTCAGTACTTC | many | . | TRBJ2-4 | TRBV12-3/TRBV12-4
CASRKGGGREYGYTF | TGTGCCAGCAGAAAAGGGGGGGGCAGGGAGTATGGCTACACCTTC | many | . | TRBJ1-2 | TRBV28
CATSRDTGAKETQYF | TGTGCCACCAGCAGAGACACAGGAGCAAAAGAGACCCAGTACTTC | many | . | TRBJ2-5 | TRBV15
CSARVQGLNTGELFF | TGCAGTGCTAGAGTACAGGGGCTAAACACCGGGGAGCTGTTTTTT | many | TRBD1 | TRBJ2-2 | TRBV20-1
CASSGETGGIGETQYF | TGTGCCAGCAGTGGTGAAACAGGGGGTATCGGGGAGACCCAGTACTTC | many | TRBD1 | TRBJ2-5 | TRBV28
CASTGAGYTF | TGTGCCAGCACTGGGGCTGGCTACACCTTC | . | . | TRBJ1-2 | TRBV6-1
CASSRAEGTTIRETQYF | TGCGCCAGCAGCCGGGCTGAAGGGACCACTATACGGGAGACCCAGTACTTC | . | . | TRBJ2-5 | TRBV4-1
CASSVELNTEAFF | TGTGCCAGTAGTGTGGAGTTGAACACTGAAGCTTTCTTT | many | . | TRBJ1-1 | TRBV19
CANPIGGVATEAFF | TGTGCCAACCCGATAGGGGGGGTGGCCACTGAAGCTTTCTTT | many | . | TRBJ1-1 | TRBV7-3
CASSLWASSGNTIYF | TGTGCCAGCAGTTTATGGGCCAGCTCTGGAAACACCATATATTTT | many | . | TRBJ1-3 | TRBV12-3/TRBV12-4
CASSPPLQRTHTEAFF | TGTGCCAGCTCACCACCGCTTCAAAGGACCCACACTGAAGCTTTCTTT | many | . | TRBJ1-1 | TRBV18
CASSTGLAGVETQYF | TGTGCCAGCAGTACCGGACTAGCGGGAGTTGAGACCCAGTACTTC | many | TRBD2 | TRBJ2-5 | TRBV6-2/TRBV6-3
CASSNDRDSPLHF | TGCGCCAGCAGCAATGACAGAGATTCACCCCTCCACTTT | many | . | TRBJ1-6 | TRBV5-1
CASSSNLGPAEAFF | TGTGCCAGCAGTTCAAACCTAGGGCCGGCTGAAGCTTTCTTT | . | . | TRBJ1-1 | TRBV7-6
CASSPEVRSYSYEQYF | TGTGCCAGCTCACCAGAGGTTAGGAGCTACTCCTACGAGCAGTACTTC | many | . | TRBJ2-7 | TRBV18
CASSQRQVLGGYTF | TGTGCCAGCAGCCAAAGACAGGTTTTGGGGGGCTACACCTTC | many | . | TRBJ1-2 | TRBV7-2
CASSRPGTATYEQYF | TGTGCCAGCAGCCGTCCCGGGACAGCAACCTACGAGCAGTACTTC | many | TRBD1 | TRBJ2-7 | TRBV7-9
CSATIAGSGEQYF | TGCAGTGCTACAATAGCGGGATCGGGCGAGCAGTACTTC | many | TRBD2 | TRBJ2-7 | TRBV20-1
CASSPRQVHEQYF | TGTGCCAGCAGTCCACGACAGGTCCACGAGCAGTACTTC | many | . | TRBJ2-7 | TRBV12-3/TRBV12-4
CASSSPNSPLHF | TGTGCCAGCAGCTCACCAAATTCACCCCTCCACTTT | many | . | TRBJ1-6 | TRBV7-2
CASSRDLSWPQHF | TGTGCCAGCAGTCGGGACCTTTCGTGGCCCCAGCATTTT | . | . | TRBJ1-5 | TRBV6-2/TRBV6-3